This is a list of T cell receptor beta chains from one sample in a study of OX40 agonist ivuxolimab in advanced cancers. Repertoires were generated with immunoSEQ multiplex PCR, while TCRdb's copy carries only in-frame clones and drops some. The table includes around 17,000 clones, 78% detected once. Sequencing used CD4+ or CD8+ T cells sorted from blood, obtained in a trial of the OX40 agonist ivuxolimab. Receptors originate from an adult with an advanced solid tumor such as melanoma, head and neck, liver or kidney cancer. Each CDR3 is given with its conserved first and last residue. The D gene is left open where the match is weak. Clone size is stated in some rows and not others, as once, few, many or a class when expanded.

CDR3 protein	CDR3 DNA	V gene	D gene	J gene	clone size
CASSEPWVAGGPYNEQFF	TGCGCCAGCAGTGAACCGTGGGTAGCGGGGGGCCCATACAATGAGCAGTTCTTC	TRBV10-2	TRBD2	TRBJ2-1	NA
CAISDAGLAGKSSYNEQFF	TGTGCCATCAGTGATGCCGGACTAGCGGGAAAAAGCTCCTACAATGAGCAGTTCTTC	TRBV10-3	TRBD2	TRBJ2-1	NA
CASSDAGSYNEQFF	TGTGCCAGTAGTGACGCGGGGTCCTACAATGAGCAGTTCTTC	TRBV19	NA	TRBJ2-1	once
CASSLKLTSGRAYEQYF	TGTGCCAGCAGCCTAAAGCTGACTAGCGGGAGGGCCTACGAGCAGTACTTC	TRBV28	TRBD2	TRBJ2-7	NA
CASSPSGGPSGELFF	TGTGCCAGCAGCCCTTCTGGAGGGCCTTCCGGGGAGCTGTTTTTT	TRBV9	NA	TRBJ2-2	NA
CASSTGWDYGYTF	TGTGCCAGCTCAACAGGCTGGGACTATGGCTACACCTTC	TRBV27	NA	TRBJ1-2	NA
CASSDGSGETQYF	TGCGCCAGCAGTGATGGCAGTGGAGAGACCCAGTACTTC	TRBV4-1	NA	TRBJ2-5	NA
CASTPCRDSDNSPLHF	TGTGCTAGTACCCCCTGCCGGGACAGCGATAATTCACCCCTCCACTTT	TRBV12-5	TRBD1	TRBJ1-6	NA
CASSEDRVWEQYF	TGTGCCAGCAGCGAGGACAGGGTCTGGGAGCAGTACTTC	TRBV5-4	TRBD1	TRBJ2-7	once
CATSRGRDTYEQYF	TGTGCCACCAGCAGAGGGAGGGATACCTACGAGCAGTACTTC	TRBV15	NA	TRBJ2-7	NA
CASSVGTDTQYF	TGTGCCAGCAGCGTAGGCACAGATACGCAGTATTTT	TRBV9	NA	TRBJ2-3	NA